This TCR beta chain was recovered during a study of identical twins. MiXCR, run by TCRdb on the 5' RACE reads, gives a single entry per CDR3 protein. The sample lists 450,000 or so distinct CDR3 sequences, over 12% occurring once. This clonotype has a handful of counts. J lost 7 bases, V lost 5 bases, and 9 bases had no gene match. The CDR3 is 14 residues long. The germline gives CDR1 MNHEY, CDR2 SMNVEV (reference sequence). Another study also made use of these data, one on yellow fever vaccine responses in identical twins.

The sequenced sample was CD4+ T cells sorted from blood. The chain links TRBV27 to TRBJ2-7; TRBD1 matches at 9 bases. The sequence came from a woman younger than 35 in good health. For the CDR3, the DNA is TGTGCCAGCAGTGACGAACAGGGGGCGGGGGAGCAGTACTTC. It codes for CASSDEQGAGEQYF.